Below, one TCR beta chain is given with its context. Its antigen is undetermined. This sample is part of a study of cytomegalovirus exposure and HLA in healthy donors. Points from the study as a whole: Specificity of a few CMV-associated chains for CMV antigens was verified in vitro. Cytomegalovirus-associated TCR beta chains were listed, numbering some 170.

The study ran its PCR with 60 Vbeta and 13 Jbeta primers. Clones were sequenced by immunoSEQ multiplex PCR, and TCRdb holds only the in-frame ones, with some missing. The sample holds 170,000 or so clones, about 80% seen once. V was clipped by 3 bases and J by 2 bases, with 14 bases between them. CDR1 is GTSNPN, CDR2 SVGIG, per germline (reference sequence). This CDR3 region has 14 residues. When sampled, the donors appeared nominally healthy, though they likely had unrecorded immune exposures. The receptor was isolated from a woman aged 25 to 39 in good health and CMV-seropositive. Specimen: PBMCs. The J gene is TRBJ2-7, the V gene TRBV30; D gene uncertain. CDR3: CAWSEQVGAYEQYF. The DNA of the CDR3 is TGTGCCTGGAGCGAACAAGTAGGAGCCTACGAGCAGTACTTC.